The rows below give T cell receptor beta chains drawn from one sample of a study of blood T cell repertoires in COVID-19. Profiled with immunoSEQ multiplex PCR; TCRdb holds only in-frame clones, not every one. The repertoire has about 290,000 clones, roughly 90% of them found once; the top ten carry 1.5% to 2%. Sequencing was done on a sample of PBMCs or T cells enriched from blood (not recorded which). The receptor set was obtained from a woman aged 40 to 50 who had recovered from COVID-19. Both conserved end residues are part of each CDR3. D genes are given only for firm matches. Clone size is not always given. Where it is, it says once, few, many or a class for expanded clones.

size: .; J: TRBJ1-1; D: .; V: TRBV5-4; CDR3: CASSKDSLNTEAFF; DNA: TGTGCCAGCAGCAAGGACAGCTTAAACACTGAAGCTTTCTTT
size: .; J: TRBJ1-3; D: .; V: TRBV11-2; CDR3: CASELRGSGNTIYF; DNA: TGTGCCAGCGAACTGCGGGGGTCTGGAAACACCATATATTTT
size: many; J: TRBJ1-5; D: .; V: TRBV6-1; CDR3: CASSESGGNQPQHF; DNA: TGTGCCAGCAGTGAATCAGGGGGCAATCAGCCCCAGCATTTT
size: .; J: TRBJ2-6; D: .; V: TRBV9; CDR3: CASSVGFGAELSGANVLTF; DNA: TGTGCCAGCAGCGTAGGGTTTGGGGCAGAGCTCTCTGGGGCCAACGTCCTGACTTTC
size: .; J: TRBJ2-3; D: TRBD1; V: TRBV30; CDR3: CAWSVPPRRGRGDTQYF; DNA: TGTGCCTGGAGTGTACCCCCACGCAGGGGGCGGGGTGATACGCAGTATTTT
size: .; J: TRBJ1-3; D: TRBD1; V: TRBV10-3; CDR3: CAISSDRKRPIYF; DNA: TGTGCCATCAGTTCGGACAGGAAAAGACCCATATATTTT
size: few; J: TRBJ1-4; D: TRBD1; V: TRBV5-1; CDR3: CASSSRGLNEKLFF; DNA: TGCGCCAGCAGCTCCAGGGGGCTTAATGAAAAACTGTTTTTT
size: .; J: TRBJ1-1; D: .; V: TRBV30; CDR3: CAWSVPWGDLGAFF; DNA: TGTGCCTGGAGTGTACCGTGGGGGGACCTGGGGGCTTTCTTT
size: .; J: TRBJ1-4; D: .; V: TRBV15; CDR3: CATSLRTVNEKLFF; DNA: TGTGCCACCAGCCTGCGGACAGTTAATGAAAAACTGTTTTTT
size: .; J: TRBJ2-7; D: .; V: TRBV19; CDR3: CASSISGNYVYEQYF; DNA: TGTGCCAGTAGTATTTCGGGTAATTACGTCTACGAGCAGTACTTC
size: .; J: TRBJ2-2; D: TRBD1; V: TRBV5-3; CDR3: CARSLASGQRNTGELFF; DNA: TGTGCCAGAAGCTTGGCCTCGGGACAGCGGAACACCGGGGAGCTGTTTTTT
size: .; J: TRBJ2-5; D: .; V: TRBV19; CDR3: CASSMARTEKETQYF; DNA: TGTGCCAGTAGTATGGCTAGGACAGAAAAAGAGACCCAGTACTTC
size: .; J: TRBJ2-1; D: TRBD2; V: TRBV3-1/TRBV3-2; CDR3: CASSQDGGGALAEQFF; DNA: TGTGCCAGCAGCCAAGATGGCGGGGGGGCTCTGGCCGAGCAGTTCTTC
size: .; J: TRBJ1-4; D: .; V: TRBV2; CDR3: CASTDLGYGEKLFF; DNA: TGTGCCAGCACCGACTTGGGTTATGGAGAAAAACTGTTTTTT
size: .; J: TRBJ1-2; D: TRBD1; V: TRBV18; CDR3: CASVLEGADSRYGYTF; DNA: TGTGCCAGCGTTTTAGAGGGGGCGGACAGCCGATATGGCTACACCTTC
size: .; J: TRBJ1-3; D: .; V: TRBV7-9; CDR3: CASSLTGFSGNTIYF; DNA: TGTGCCAGCAGCTTAACAGGTTTCTCTGGAAACACCATATATTTT
size: .; J: TRBJ2-1; D: TRBD2; V: TRBV6-5; CDR3: CASSYELAANEQFF; DNA: TGTGCCAGCAGTTACGAACTAGCGGCGAATGAGCAGTTCTTC
size: .; J: TRBJ1-4; D: .; V: TRBV13; CDR3: CASSFGQTVGEKLFF; DNA: TGTGCCAGCAGCTTCGGACAGACCGTGGGTGAAAAACTGTTTTTT
size: few; J: TRBJ2-1; D: TRBD2; V: TRBV4-1; CDR3: CASSHQGLAGYNEQFF; DNA: TGCGCCAGCAGCCACCAGGGACTAGCGGGATACAATGAGCAGTTCTTC
size: once; J: TRBJ1-2; D: .; V: TRBV27; CDR3: CASSLQGLGHGYTF; DNA: TGTGCCAGCAGTTTACAGGGGCTTGGTCATGGCTACACCTTC
size: .; J: TRBJ2-1; D: .; V: TRBV5-1; CDR3: CASSLEGVAYNEQFF; DNA: TGCGCCAGCAGCTTGGAGGGAGTAGCCTACAATGAGCAGTTCTTC
size: .; J: TRBJ1-6; D: .; V: TRBV27; CDR3: CASSLGGRSPLHF; DNA: TGTGCCAGCAGTTTAGGTGGGCGTTCACCCCTCCACTTT
size: .; J: TRBJ1-4; D: TRBD1; V: TRBV5-1; CDR3: CASSLPGQGEEKLFF; DNA: TGCGCCAGCAGCCTCCCGGGACAGGGGGAGGAAAAACTGTTTTTT
size: .; J: TRBJ1-5; D: TRBD1; V: TRBV6-5; CDR3: CASSRTGRDQPQHF; DNA: TGTGCCAGCAGCAGGACAGGGCGTGATCAGCCCCAGCATTTT
size: .; J: TRBJ2-7; D: .; V: TRBV11-3; CDR3: CASSWVNSSSYEQYF; DNA: TGTGCCAGCAGCTGGGTAAACTCTAGCTCCTACGAGCAGTACTTC
size: .; J: TRBJ2-1; D: TRBD2; V: TRBV5-1; CDR3: CASSSGGAYNEQFF; DNA: TGCGCCAGCAGCAGCGGGGGGGCCTACAATGAGCAGTTCTTC
size: once; J: TRBJ2-3; D: .; V: TRBV24-1; CDR3: CATSDPNTDTQYF; DNA: TGTGCCACCAGTGATCCAAACACAGATACGCAGTATTTT
size: .; J: TRBJ1-4; D: .; V: TRBV2; CDR3: CASSPPHNEKLFF; DNA: TGTGCCAGCAGTCCCCCCCATAATGAAAAACTGTTTTTT
size: few; J: TRBJ1-5; D: .; V: TRBV3-1/TRBV3-2; CDR3: CASSYGRGNQPQHF; DNA: TGTGCCAGCAGCTACGGGAGGGGCAATCAGCCCCAGCATTTT
size: few; J: TRBJ2-3; D: .; V: TRBV4-2; CDR3: CASSQAPGQSTDTQYF; DNA: TGTGCCAGCAGCCAAGCCCCTGGACAGAGCACAGATACGCAGTATTTT
size: .; J: TRBJ1-2; D: .; V: TRBV7-9; CDR3: CASSLMQGKYGYTF; DNA: TGTGCCAGCAGCTTAATGCAGGGAAAATATGGCTACACCTTC
size: .; J: TRBJ2-5; D: .; V: TRBV14; CDR3: CASSQARGYQETQYF; DNA: TGTGCCAGCAGCCAGGCTAGGGGGTACCAAGAGACCCAGTACTTC
size: .; J: TRBJ2-3; D: TRBD2; V: TRBV4-1; CDR3: CASSQSSGLAETSTDTQYF; DNA: TGCGCCAGCAGCCAGAGCTCCGGACTAGCGGAGACTAGCACAGATACGCAGTATTTT
size: .; J: TRBJ1-1; D: TRBD1; V: TRBV4-1; CDR3: CASSQTGGTIFGTEAFF; DNA: TGCGCCAGCAGCCAAACAGGGGGCACGATATTTGGAACTGAAGCTTTCTTT
size: once; J: TRBJ1-6; D: TRBD1; V: TRBV5-4; CDR3: CASQRRGQGYNSPLHF; DNA: TGTGCCAGTCAGCGGCGGGGACAGGGGTATAATTCACCCCTCCACTTT
size: .; J: TRBJ1-2; D: .; V: TRBV11-2; CDR3: CASSLLGRGGYTF; DNA: TGTGCCAGCAGCTTACTAGGCAGGGGTGGCTACACCTTC
size: .; J: TRBJ1-1; D: .; V: TRBV7-9; CDR3: CASSLFGGDTEAFF; DNA: TGTGCCAGCAGCTTATTCGGAGGGGACACTGAAGCTTTCTTT
size: .; J: TRBJ2-4; D: .; V: TRBV30; CDR3: CAWSYRLFGRQDKNIQYF; DNA: TGTGCCTGGAGCTACAGGTTGTTTGGGAGACAGGACAAAAACATTCAGTACTTC
size: .; J: TRBJ1-4; D: TRBD1; V: TRBV4-1; CDR3: CASSNQQGAGEKLFF; DNA: TGCGCCAGCAGCAATCAACAGGGGGCTGGCGAAAAACTGTTTTTT
size: .; J: TRBJ1-3; D: .; V: TRBV5-6; CDR3: CASSSTPSGGNTIYF; DNA: TGTGCCAGCAGCTCCACCCCCTCGGGGGGAAACACCATATATTTT
size: .; J: TRBJ1-4; D: TRBD1; V: TRBV18; CDR3: CASSPPGQGGEKLFF; DNA: TGTGCCAGCTCACCCCCGGGACAGGGAGGTGAAAAACTGTTTTTT